Detailed here is one TCR beta chain. Its matching antigen is unknown. Treatment: approximately 9-day PBMC culture with coronavirus spike peptide pools or control peptides (ViraFEST assay). Cultured CD4+ T cell DNA underwent sequencing with the Oncomine TCR Beta short-read assay. In TCRdb, the PCR reads were re-called with MiXCR into one record per CDR3 protein. The sample holds some 20,000 distinct CDR3 sequences, around 60% seen once. The germline V gene has CDR1 DFQATT and CDR2 SNEGSKA (reference sequence). The length of the CDR3 is 15 residues. Trimming removed 2 bases from V and 4 bases from J; junction bases left unmatched: 8. This sample was taken from a study of vaccination and CD4 T cells after COVID-19. Study-wide context: Control wells got either CEFX epitopes, HIV-1 Nef peptides, or no peptide at all.

General study points: 304 of 307 vaccine-specific clones from convalescent patients were spike mono-reactive.

This TCR derives from a human donor who had recovered from COVID-19. This specimen was CD4+ T cells from blood, cultured in vitro, taken after SARS-CoV-2 vaccination. The chain couples TRBV20-1 to TRBJ2-1; 7 nucleotides match TRBD2. The CDR3 DNA reads as TGCAGTGCTAGAAGAGTGGGTAGCGGGTACAATGAGCAGTTCTTC. Protein sequence: CSARRVGSGYNEQFF.